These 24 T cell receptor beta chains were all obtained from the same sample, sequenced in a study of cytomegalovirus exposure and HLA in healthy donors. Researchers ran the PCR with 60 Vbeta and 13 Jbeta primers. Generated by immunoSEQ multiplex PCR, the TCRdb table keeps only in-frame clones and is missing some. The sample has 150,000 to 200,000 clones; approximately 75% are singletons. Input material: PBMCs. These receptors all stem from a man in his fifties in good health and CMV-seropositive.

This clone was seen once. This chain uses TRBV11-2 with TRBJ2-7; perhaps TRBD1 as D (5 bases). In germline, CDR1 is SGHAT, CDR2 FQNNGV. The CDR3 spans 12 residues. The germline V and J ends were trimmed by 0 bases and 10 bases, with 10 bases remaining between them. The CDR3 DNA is TGTGCCAGCAGCTTAGATCAGGGATCCCAGTACTTC. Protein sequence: CASSLDQGSQYF.

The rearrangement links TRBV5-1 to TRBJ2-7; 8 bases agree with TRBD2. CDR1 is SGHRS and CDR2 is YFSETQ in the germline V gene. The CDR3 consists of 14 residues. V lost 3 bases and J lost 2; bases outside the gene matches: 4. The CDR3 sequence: CASSSRTSTYEQYF. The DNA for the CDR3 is TGCGCCAGCAGCTCAAGGACTAGCACCTACGAGCAGTACTTC.

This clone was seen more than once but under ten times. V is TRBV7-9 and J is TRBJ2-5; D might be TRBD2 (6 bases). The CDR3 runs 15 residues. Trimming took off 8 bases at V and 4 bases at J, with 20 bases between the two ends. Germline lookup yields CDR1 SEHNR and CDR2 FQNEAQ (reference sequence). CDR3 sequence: CASRNPGRGGETQYF. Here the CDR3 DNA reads TGTGCCAGCCGAAACCCCGGTCGGGGAGGAGAGACCCAGTACTTC.

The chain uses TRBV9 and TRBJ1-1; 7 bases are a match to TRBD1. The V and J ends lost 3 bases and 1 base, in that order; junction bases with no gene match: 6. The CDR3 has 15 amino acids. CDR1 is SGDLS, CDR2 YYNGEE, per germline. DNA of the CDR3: TGTGCCAGCAGCGCCCAGGGGGAAGGGAACACTGAAGCTTTCTTT. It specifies CASSAQGEGNTEAFF.

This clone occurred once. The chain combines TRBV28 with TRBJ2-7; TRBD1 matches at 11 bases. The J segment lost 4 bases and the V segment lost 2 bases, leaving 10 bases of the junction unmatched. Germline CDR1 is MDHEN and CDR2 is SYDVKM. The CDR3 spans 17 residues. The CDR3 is CASSLISRTGGRYEQYF. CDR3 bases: TGTGCCAGCAGTTTAATCAGTCGGACAGGGGGCCGGTACGAGCAGTACTTC.

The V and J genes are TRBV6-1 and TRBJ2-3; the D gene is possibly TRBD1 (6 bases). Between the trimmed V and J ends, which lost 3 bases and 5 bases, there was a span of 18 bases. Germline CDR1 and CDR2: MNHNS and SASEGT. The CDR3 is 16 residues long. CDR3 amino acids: CASSDEARTAQDTQYF. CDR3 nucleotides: TGTGCCAGCAGTGATGAAGCTAGGACAGCACAAGATACGCAGTATTTT.

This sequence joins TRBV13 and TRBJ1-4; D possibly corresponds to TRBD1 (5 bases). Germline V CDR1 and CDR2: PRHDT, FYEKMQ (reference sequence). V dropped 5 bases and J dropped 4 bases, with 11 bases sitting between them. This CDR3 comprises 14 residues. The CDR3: CASSLGLFNEKLFF. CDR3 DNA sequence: TGTGCCAGCAGCCTGGGACTTTTTAATGAAAAACTGTTTTTT. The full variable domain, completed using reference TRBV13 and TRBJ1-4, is AAGVIQSPRHLIKEKRETATLKCYPIPRHDTVYWYQQGPGQDPQFLISFYEKMQSDKGSIPDRFSAQQFSDYHSELNMSSLELGDSALYFCASSLGLFNEKLFFGSGTQLSVL.

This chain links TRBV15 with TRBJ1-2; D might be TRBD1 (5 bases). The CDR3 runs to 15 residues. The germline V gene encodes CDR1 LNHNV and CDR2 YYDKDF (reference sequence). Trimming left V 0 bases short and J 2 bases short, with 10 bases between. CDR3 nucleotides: TGTGCCACCAGCAGAGAGGTGGCAGGGAACTATGGCTACACCTTC. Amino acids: CATSREVAGNYGYTF.

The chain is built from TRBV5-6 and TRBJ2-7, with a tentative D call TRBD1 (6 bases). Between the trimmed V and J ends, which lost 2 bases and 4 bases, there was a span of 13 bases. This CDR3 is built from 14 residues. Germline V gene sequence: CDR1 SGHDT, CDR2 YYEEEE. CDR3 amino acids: CASSFRQDLYEQYF. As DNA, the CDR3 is TGTGCCAGCAGCTTTCGACAGGACCTTTACGAGCAGTACTTC. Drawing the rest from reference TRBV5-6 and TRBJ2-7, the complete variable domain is DAGVTQSPTHLIKTRGQQVTLRCSPKSGHDTVSWYQQALGQGPQFIFQYYEEEERQRGNFPDRFSGHQFPNYSSELNVNALLLGDSALYLCASSFRQDLYEQYFGPGTRLTVT.

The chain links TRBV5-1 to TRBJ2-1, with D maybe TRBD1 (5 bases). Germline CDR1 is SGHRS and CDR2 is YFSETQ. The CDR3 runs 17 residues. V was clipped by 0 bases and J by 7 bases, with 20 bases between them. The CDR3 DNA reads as TGCGCCAGCAGCTTGGCCCCGGTCAGGGTCGCGCGGAATGAGCAGTTCTTC. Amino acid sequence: CASSLAPVRVARNEQFF.

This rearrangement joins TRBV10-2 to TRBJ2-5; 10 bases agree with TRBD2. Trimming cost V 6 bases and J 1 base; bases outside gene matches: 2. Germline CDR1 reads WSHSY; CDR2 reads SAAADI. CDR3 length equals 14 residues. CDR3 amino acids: CASRPSGGQETQYF. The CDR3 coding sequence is TGCGCCAGCAGGCCTAGCGGGGGCCAAGAGACCCAGTACTTC.

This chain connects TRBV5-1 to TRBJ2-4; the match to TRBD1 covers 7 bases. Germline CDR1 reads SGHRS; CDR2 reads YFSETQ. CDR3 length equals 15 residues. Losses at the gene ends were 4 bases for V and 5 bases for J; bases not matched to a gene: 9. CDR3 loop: CASSPITGAQNIQYF. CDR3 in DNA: TGCGCCAGCAGCCCAATAACAGGGGCCCAAAACATTCAGTACTTC. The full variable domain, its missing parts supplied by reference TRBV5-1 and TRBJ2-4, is KAGVTQTPRYLIKTRGQQVTLSCSPISGHRSVSWYQQTPGQGLQFLFEYFSETQRNKGNFPGRFSGRQFSNSRSEMNVSTLELGDSALYLCASSPITGAQNIQYFGAGTRLSVL.

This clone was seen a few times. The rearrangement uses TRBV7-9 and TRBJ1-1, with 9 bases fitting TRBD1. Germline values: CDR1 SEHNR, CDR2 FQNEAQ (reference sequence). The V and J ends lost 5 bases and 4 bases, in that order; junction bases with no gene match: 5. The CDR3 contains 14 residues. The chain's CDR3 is CASSRDRVGTEAFF. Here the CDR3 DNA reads TGTGCCAGCAGCCGGGACAGGGTGGGCACTGAAGCTTTCTTT.

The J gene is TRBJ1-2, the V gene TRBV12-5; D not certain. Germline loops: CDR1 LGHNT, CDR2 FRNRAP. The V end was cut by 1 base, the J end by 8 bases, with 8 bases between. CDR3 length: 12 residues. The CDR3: CASGLDLSGYTF. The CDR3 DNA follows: TGTGCTAGTGGTTTGGACCTATCCGGCTACACCTTC.

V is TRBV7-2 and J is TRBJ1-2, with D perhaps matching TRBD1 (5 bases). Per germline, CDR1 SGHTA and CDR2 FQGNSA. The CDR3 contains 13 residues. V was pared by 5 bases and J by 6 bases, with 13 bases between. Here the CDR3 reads CASSAGRRDGYTF. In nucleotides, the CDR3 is TGTGCCAGCAGCGCGGGGCGGCGGGATGGCTACACCTTC. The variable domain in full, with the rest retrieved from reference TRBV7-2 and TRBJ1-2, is GAGVSQSPSNKVTEKGKDVELRCDPISGHTALYWYRQSLGQGLEFLIYFQGNSAPDKSGLPSDRFSAERTGGSVSTLTIQRTQQEDSAVYLCASSAGRRDGYTFGSGTRLTVV.

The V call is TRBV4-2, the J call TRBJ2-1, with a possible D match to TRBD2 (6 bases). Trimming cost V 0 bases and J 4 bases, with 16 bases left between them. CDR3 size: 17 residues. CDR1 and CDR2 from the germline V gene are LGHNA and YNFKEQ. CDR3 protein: CASSQEKTGVWYNEQFF. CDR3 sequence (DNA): TGTGCCAGCAGCCAAGAGAAAACGGGGGTATGGTACAATGAGCAGTTCTTC.

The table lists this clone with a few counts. The CDR3 sequence is CASSLDRATDTQYF. CDR3 nucleotides: TGTGCCAGCAGCTTGGACAGAGCCACAGATACGCAGTATTTT. The chain employs TRBV5-4 and TRBJ2-3; no definite D call. In germline, CDR1 is SGHNT, CDR2 YYREEE (reference sequence). This CDR3 region has 14 residues. Between the trimmed V and J ends, which lost 0 bases and 2 bases, there was a span of 7 bases.

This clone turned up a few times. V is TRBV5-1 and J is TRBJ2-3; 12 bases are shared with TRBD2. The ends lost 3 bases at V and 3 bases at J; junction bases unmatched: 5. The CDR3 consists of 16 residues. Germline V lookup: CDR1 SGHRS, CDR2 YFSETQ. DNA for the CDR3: TGCGCCAGCAGCTCCCCACTAGCGGGGGGTACAGATACGCAGTATTTT. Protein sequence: CASSSPLAGGTDTQYF.

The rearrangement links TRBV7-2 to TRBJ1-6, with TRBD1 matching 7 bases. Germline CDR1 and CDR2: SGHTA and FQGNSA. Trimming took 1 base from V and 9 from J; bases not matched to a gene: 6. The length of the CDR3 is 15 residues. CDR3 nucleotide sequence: TGTGCCAGCAGCTTAGTGGAGGGGGCTAGTTCACCCCTCCACTTT. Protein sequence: CASSLVEGASSPLHF.

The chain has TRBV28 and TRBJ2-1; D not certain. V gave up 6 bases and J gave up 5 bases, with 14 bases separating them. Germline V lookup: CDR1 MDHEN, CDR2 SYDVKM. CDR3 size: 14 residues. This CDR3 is CASSPPDPDNEQFF. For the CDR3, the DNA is TGTGCCAGCAGCCCCCCAGATCCCGACAATGAGCAGTTCTTC.

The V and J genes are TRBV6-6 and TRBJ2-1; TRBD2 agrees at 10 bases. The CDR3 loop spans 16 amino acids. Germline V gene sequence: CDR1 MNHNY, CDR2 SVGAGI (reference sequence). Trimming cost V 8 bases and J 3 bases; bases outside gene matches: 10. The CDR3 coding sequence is TGTGCCAGCGTCCTCAGCGGGGGGGCGATCTACAATGAGCAGTTCTTC. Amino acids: CASVLSGGAIYNEQFF.

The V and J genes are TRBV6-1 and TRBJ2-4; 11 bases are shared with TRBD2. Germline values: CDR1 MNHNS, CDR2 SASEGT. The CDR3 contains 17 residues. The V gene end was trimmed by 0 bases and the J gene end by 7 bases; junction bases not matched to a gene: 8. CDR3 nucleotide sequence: TGTGCCAGCAGTGAAGCGGCTAGCGGGGGGTCGTTGAACATTCAGTACTTC. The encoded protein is CASSEAASGGSLNIQYF.

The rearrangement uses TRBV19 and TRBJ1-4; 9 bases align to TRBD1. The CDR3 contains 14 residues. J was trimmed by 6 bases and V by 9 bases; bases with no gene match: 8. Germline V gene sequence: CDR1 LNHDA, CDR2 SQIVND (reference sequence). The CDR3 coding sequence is TGTGCCAGCGGTCCTGGACAGGGGTATGAAAAACTGTTTTTT. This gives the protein CASGPGQGYEKLFF. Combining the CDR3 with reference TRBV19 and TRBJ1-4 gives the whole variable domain DGGITQSPKYLFRKEGQNVTLSCEQNLNHDAMYWYRQDPGQGLRLIYYSQIVNDFQKGDIAEGYSVSREKKESFPLTVTSAQKNPTAFYLCASGPGQGYEKLFFGSGTQLSVL.

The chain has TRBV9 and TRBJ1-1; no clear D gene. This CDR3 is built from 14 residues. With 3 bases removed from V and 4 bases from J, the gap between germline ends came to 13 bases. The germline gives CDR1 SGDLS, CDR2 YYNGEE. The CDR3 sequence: CASSGNTGGTEAFF. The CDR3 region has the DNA TGTGCCAGCAGCGGAAACACGGGAGGCACTGAAGCTTTCTTT. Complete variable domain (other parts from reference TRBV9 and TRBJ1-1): DSGVTQTPKHLITATGQRVTLRCSPRSGDLSVYWYQQSLDQGLQFLIQYYNGEERAKGNILERFSAQQFPDLHSELNLSSLELGDSALYFCASSGNTGGTEAFFGQGTRLTVV.